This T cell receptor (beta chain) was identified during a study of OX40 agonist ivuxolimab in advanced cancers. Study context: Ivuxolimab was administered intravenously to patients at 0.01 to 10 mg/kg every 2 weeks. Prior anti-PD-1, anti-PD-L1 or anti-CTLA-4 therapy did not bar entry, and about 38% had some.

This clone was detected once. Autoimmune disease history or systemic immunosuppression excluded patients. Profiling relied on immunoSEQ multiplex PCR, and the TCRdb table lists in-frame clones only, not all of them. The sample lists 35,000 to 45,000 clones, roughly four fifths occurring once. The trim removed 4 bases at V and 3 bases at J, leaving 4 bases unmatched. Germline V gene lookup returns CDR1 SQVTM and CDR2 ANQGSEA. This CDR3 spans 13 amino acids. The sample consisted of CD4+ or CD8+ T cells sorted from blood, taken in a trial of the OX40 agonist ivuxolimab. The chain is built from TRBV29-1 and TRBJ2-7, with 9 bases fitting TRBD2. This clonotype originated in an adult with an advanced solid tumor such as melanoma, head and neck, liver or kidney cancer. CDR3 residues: CSVGASGNYEQYF. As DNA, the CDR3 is TGCAGCGTTGGGGCTAGCGGGAACTACGAGCAGTACTTC.